This TCR beta chain was identified in a study of cytomegalovirus exposure and HLA in healthy donors. There are 16 residues in the CDR3. The V gene's germline CDR1 is MDHEN and CDR2 SYDVKM. The ends were cut back, 6 bases at V and 5 bases at J, with 22 bases in the middle. Primers for the PCR totalled 60 Vbeta and 13 Jbeta. Using immunoSEQ multiplex PCR, the repertoire was profiled, and TCRdb retains in-frame clones only, with some absent. Here the sample spans roughly 120,000 clones, approximately 61% being singletons. The V and J genes are TRBV28 and TRBJ1-2; D possibly corresponds to TRBD1 (6 bases). Sequenced input: PBMCs. This sequence was found in a young man in good health and CMV-seropositive. CDR3 amino acids: CASSLAGAANPYGYTF. As DNA, the CDR3 is TGTGCCAGCAGCCTAGCAGGGGCCGCGAACCCTTATGGCTACACCTTC.